A single sample is the source of the 26 T cell receptor beta chains below, sequenced in a study of shared clonotypes between healthy human individuals. Positively selected for CCR7, the CD45RO-negative cells used as naive CD8 cells excluded terminally differentiated effector memory CD45RA+ cells. Data came from immunoSEQ multiplex PCR; TCRdb stores just in-frame clones and leaves some out. The sample includes 1.5 million to 2.5 million clones, about 95% seen only once; the top ten take more than 0.95%. The sequenced material came from naive CD8+ T cells sorted from blood. All receptors derive from a man younger than 35 in good health.

This clone was recorded only once. V usage is TRBV7-8 and J usage is TRBJ2-1, with D tentatively TRBD1 (5 bases). The CDR3 runs 13 residues. V shed 0 bases and J shed 13 bases, with 13 bases lying between them. Looked up from germline, CDR1 is SGHVS and CDR2 is FQNEAQ. The DNA for the CDR3 is TGTGCCAGCAGCTTAGCAGGGGAAGGCGCTCAGTTCTTC. The encoded protein is CASSLAGEGAQFF.

Points on this clone: Distinct nucleotide sequences in the sample also encode this CDR3. The chain combines TRBV4-1 with TRBJ1-1, with a tentative D call TRBD1 (5 bases). The CDR3 length is 16 residues. CDR1 is MGHRA and CDR2 is YSYEKL in the germline V gene. V was pared by 3 bases and J by 0 bases, with 14 bases between. CDR3: CASSQVTQGMNTEAFF. The CDR3 nucleotides read TGCGCCAGCAGCCAGGTAACTCAGGGAATGAACACTGAAGCTTTCTTT.

V usage is TRBV5-5 and J usage is TRBJ1-5; possibly TRBD1 for D (6 bases). V lost 4 bases, J lost 5 bases, and 10 bases lay in between. CDR1 SGHKS and CDR2 YYEKEE come from the germline V gene (reference sequence). CDR3 size: 13 residues. The CDR3 nucleotides are TGTGCCAGCAGCGAGTACAGGGATCAGCCCCAGCATTTT. Its translation: CASSEYRDQPQHF.

This rearrangement joins TRBV5-1 to TRBJ1-1; D is ambiguous. Germline CDR1 reads SGHRS; CDR2 reads YFSETQ. The CDR3 loop spans 16 amino acids. V was cut by 2 bases and J by 4 bases, with 18 bases left in between. CDR3: CASSFGSGMLGTEAFF. CDR3 in DNA: TGCGCCAGCAGCTTTGGGTCGGGGATGCTGGGCACTGAAGCTTTCTTT.

CDR3 in DNA: TGCGCCAGCAGTCAATCTGGGACGGTAGAAGGGTCCTACGAGCAGTACTTC. Protein: CASSQSGTVEGSYEQYF. This chain connects TRBV23-1 to TRBJ2-7, with D possibly called TRBD1 or TRBD2 (5 bases each). TRBV23-1 is known as an ORF, though its function is uncertain. The CDR3 loop spans 17 amino acids. V lost 0 bases, J lost 1 base, and 16 bases lay in between.

The rearrangement uses TRBV7-9 and TRBJ1-6, with D unclear. Germline lookup yields CDR1 SEHNR and CDR2 FQNEAQ (reference sequence). V lost 4 bases, J lost 10 bases, and 14 bases lay in between. The length of the CDR3 is 14 residues. CDR3 sequence: CASSYTLGGSPLHF. The CDR3 DNA follows: TGTGCCAGCAGCTATACTTTAGGTGGATCACCCCTCCACTTT.

The chain couples TRBV7-9 to TRBJ1-4; 7 nucleotides line up with TRBD1. CDR1 SEHNR and CDR2 FQNEAQ come from the germline V gene (reference sequence). The trim removed 3 bases at V and 6 bases at J, leaving 4 bases unmatched. The CDR3 contains 14 residues. CDR3 nucleotides: TGTGCCAGCAGCTTCGGAGACAGGGATGAAAAACTGTTTTTT. Protein sequence: CASSFGDRDEKLFF.

This clone was recorded once. V usage is TRBV7-9 and J usage is TRBJ2-1; D perhaps matches TRBD2 (6 bases). The CDR3 runs to 15 residues. Germline-derived CDR1 and CDR2 are SEHNR and FQNEAQ (reference sequence). Deletions cut 4 bases from V and 5 bases from J, with 15 bases between. The CDR3 region is CASSYGAGGDNEQFF. DNA of the CDR3: TGTGCCAGCAGCTACGGAGCGGGTGGGGACAATGAGCAGTTCTTC.

This clone has only one observation. The V call is TRBV2, the J call TRBJ1-1; D remains ambiguous. Germline V lookup: CDR1 SNHLY, CDR2 FYNNEI. This CDR3 has 13 amino acids. V lost 4 bases and J 4 bases, leaving 10 bases between the germline ends. The CDR3 sequence is CASSAADATEAFF. The DNA of the CDR3 is TGTGCCAGCAGTGCTGCGGACGCCACTGAAGCTTTCTTT.

The chain links TRBV19 to TRBJ1-5; 9 bases are a match to TRBD1. J was trimmed by 1 base and V by 8 bases; bases with no gene match: 3. This CDR3 has 14 residues. Germline lookup yields CDR1 LNHDA and CDR2 SQIVND (reference sequence). This CDR3 is CASWDRVSNQPQHF. DNA of the CDR3: TGTGCCAGTTGGGACAGGGTAAGCAATCAGCCCCAGCATTTT.

The rearrangement uses TRBV5-1 and TRBJ2-3; D is ambiguous. V lost 0 bases, J lost 6 bases, and 5 bases lay in between. The CDR3 has 12 amino acids. Germline-derived CDR1 and CDR2 are SGHRS and YFSETQ. In DNA form, the CDR3 reads TGCGCCAGCAGCTTGGAACGTGATACGCAGTATTTT. It yields the protein CASSLERDTQYF.

The chain carries TRBV7-9 and TRBJ2-7; TRBD2 might be the D (5 bases). The CDR3 runs to 14 residues. Germline V gene lookup returns CDR1 SEHNR and CDR2 FQNEAQ (reference sequence). V was trimmed by 5 bases and J by 7 bases, leaving 18 bases between them. CDR3 loop: CASSHWGEFSEQYF. CDR3 sequence (DNA): TGTGCCAGCAGCCATTGGGGAGAATTCTCGGAGCAGTACTTC.

The genes are TRBV28 and TRBJ1-1; D is uncertain. V was cut by 7 bases and J by 1 base, with 16 bases left in between. Germline V gene data show CDR1 as MDHEN and CDR2 as SYDVKM. The CDR3 consists of 15 residues. The CDR3: CASTLVDLKNTEAFF. The CDR3 bases are TGTGCCAGCACCCTGGTGGATTTGAAGAACACTGAAGCTTTCTTT.

This clone was detected only a few times. This chain joins TRBV2 and TRBJ1-1; unclear D gene. The CDR3 spans 13 residues. V was cut by 2 bases and J by 5 bases, with 9 bases left in between. Germline V lookup: CDR1 SNHLY, CDR2 FYNNEI. CDR3 loop: CASSEWQRTEAFF. For the CDR3, the DNA is TGTGCCAGCAGTGAATGGCAGAGGACTGAAGCTTTCTTT. Full variable domain (missing parts from reference TRBV2 and TRBJ1-1): EPEVTQTPSHQVTQMGQEVILRCVPISNHLYFYWYRQILGQKVEFLVSFYNNEISEKSEIFDDQFSVERPDGSNFTLKIRSTKLEDSAMYFCASSEWQRTEAFFGQGTRLTVV.

CDR3 sequence: CASTLSGAGYGYTF. The DNA of the CDR3 is TGTGCCAGCACCCTCTCTGGGGCAGGCTATGGCTACACCTTC. The chain employs TRBV28 and TRBJ1-2; possible D gene TRBD1, 5 bases. The CDR3 sequence is 14 residues long. The V end lost 7 bases, the J end lost 4 bases, and 16 bases lay between the germline ends. The germline V gene has CDR1 MDHEN and CDR2 SYDVKM.

CDR3 sequence: CASSLLRVLAGAYNEQFF. The CDR3 nucleotides read TGTGCCAGCAGTTTGTTAAGGGTTCTAGCGGGGGCCTACAATGAGCAGTTCTTC. This sequence joins TRBV28 and TRBJ2-1, with 10 bases that match TRBD2. The CDR3 loop spans 18 amino acids. Trimming at V came to 3 bases and at J to 2 bases, leaving 10 bases not matched to a gene. Germline CDR1 is MDHEN and CDR2 is SYDVKM.

This rearrangement joins TRBV5-4 to TRBJ1-1, with D unresolved. This CDR3 is 12 amino acids long. V was trimmed by 4 bases and J by 5 bases, leaving 9 bases between them. The germline V gene encodes CDR1 SGHNT and CDR2 YYREEE (reference sequence). CDR3 residues: CASSRGPTEAFF. Written as DNA, the CDR3 is TGTGCCAGCAGCCGTGGGCCGACTGAAGCTTTCTTT.

The chain links TRBV28 to TRBJ2-3; 9 bases are a match to TRBD2. CDR3 length equals 16 residues. With 5 bases clipped from V and 2 bases from J, the junction kept 8 bases outside the gene matches. The germline V gene has CDR1 MDHEN and CDR2 SYDVKM. The CDR3 coding sequence is TGTGCCAGCAGTGACCCCGGGACTAGCTTCACAGATACGCAGTATTTT. Encoded protein: CASSDPGTSFTDTQYF. Based on the CDR3 plus reference TRBV28 and TRBJ2-3, the full variable domain is DVKVTQSSRYLVKRTGEKVFLECVQDMDHENMFWYRQDPGLGLRLIYFSYDVKMKEKGDIPEGYSVSREKKERFSLILESASTNQTSMYLCASSDPGTSFTDTQYFGPGTRLTVL.

This clone has only one observation. The gene calls are TRBV7-9 and TRBJ2-7, with D uncertain. This CDR3 is built from 12 residues. CDR1 is SEHNR, CDR2 FQNEAQ, per germline (reference sequence). The germline V and J ends were trimmed by 5 bases and 3 bases, with 8 bases remaining between them. The CDR3 here is CASSPDHYEQYF. In DNA, the CDR3 is TGTGCCAGCAGCCCCGATCACTACGAGCAGTACTTC.

V and J are TRBV28 and TRBJ2-1, with a weak D call TRBD1 (6 bases). Trimming took off 9 bases at V and 8 bases at J, with 14 bases between the two ends. The CDR3 is made up of 12 amino acids. Germline CDR1 MDHEN, CDR2 SYDVKM. CDR3 in amino acids: CASSGDLDEQFF. Written as DNA, the CDR3 is TGTGCCAGTTCAGGGGATTTGGATGAGCAGTTCTTC.

The gene calls are TRBV7-6 and TRBJ2-7, with 9 bases aligning to TRBD1. V gave up 0 bases and J gave up 7 bases; unmatched junction bases: 7. Per the germline V gene, CDR1 is SGHVS and CDR2 is FNYEAQ. This CDR3 comprises 15 residues. The CDR3 loop reads CASSLAAGQGIEQYF. The CDR3 nucleotides are TGTGCCAGCAGCTTAGCGGCGGGACAGGGAATAGAGCAGTACTTC.

This chain links TRBV27 with TRBJ1-2, with 10 bases that match TRBD1. CDR1 is MNHEY and CDR2 is SMNVEV in the germline V gene (reference sequence). The junction had 2 bases not matched to a gene; V was cut back by 2 bases and J by 5 bases. The CDR3 has 14 amino acids. CDR3 bases: TGTGCCAGCAGTTTAGAGGGACAGGGGTATGGCTACACCTTC. It translates to CASSLEGQGYGYTF.

The rearrangement uses TRBV9 and TRBJ2-7; no reliable D call. Germline lookup yields CDR1 SGDLS and CDR2 YYNGEE. There are 13 residues in the CDR3. V was shortened by 4 bases and J by 5 bases, with 13 bases between the two germline ends. DNA for the CDR3: TGTGCCAGCAGCATCTCGGCTACCGACGAGCAGTACTTC. Its translation: CASSISATDEQYF.

V is TRBV5-5 and J is TRBJ2-7, with a possible D match to TRBD2 (5 bases). The germline CDR1 and CDR2 sequences are SGHKS and YYEKEE (reference sequence). The V end lost 0 bases, the J end lost 3 bases, and 13 bases lay between the germline ends. CDR3 length: 15 amino acids. CDR3 protein: CASSLDDTSYYEQYF. The CDR3 nucleotides are TGTGCCAGCAGCTTGGATGACACTAGTTACTACGAGCAGTACTTC.

The chain carries TRBV7-9 and TRBJ2-6; the D gene is possibly TRBD2 (5 bases). This CDR3 has 18 residues. Trimming took 5 bases from V and 0 from J, leaving 17 bases between them. Germline V gives CDR1 SEHNR, CDR2 FQNEAQ (reference sequence). Here the CDR3 DNA reads TGTGCCAGCAGCATCCCGACGGGGTGGGGCTCTGGGGCCAACGTCCTGACTTTC. Amino acid sequence: CASSIPTGWGSGANVLTF.

This rearrangement joins TRBV28 to TRBJ1-2; no clear D. The ends were cut back, 6 bases at V and 3 bases at J, with 14 bases in the middle. The CDR3 extends over 14 amino acids. Germline V gives CDR1 MDHEN, CDR2 SYDVKM. CDR3 in DNA: TGTGCCAGCAGACCTATTTCGGGGTACTATGGCTACACCTTC. Protein product: CASRPISGYYGYTF.